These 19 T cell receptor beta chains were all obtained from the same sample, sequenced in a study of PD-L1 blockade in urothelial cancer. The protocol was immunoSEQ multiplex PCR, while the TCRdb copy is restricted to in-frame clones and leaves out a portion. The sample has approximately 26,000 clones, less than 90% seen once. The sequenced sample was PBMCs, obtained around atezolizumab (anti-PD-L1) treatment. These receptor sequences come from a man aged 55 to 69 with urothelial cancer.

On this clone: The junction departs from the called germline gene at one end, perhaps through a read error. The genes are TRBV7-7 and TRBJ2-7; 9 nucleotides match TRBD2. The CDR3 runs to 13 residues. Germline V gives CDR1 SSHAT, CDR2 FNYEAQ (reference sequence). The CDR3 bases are TGTGCTAGCAGCTTAGTAGCGGGAGCTTATCAGTACTTC. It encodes CASSLVAGAYQYF.

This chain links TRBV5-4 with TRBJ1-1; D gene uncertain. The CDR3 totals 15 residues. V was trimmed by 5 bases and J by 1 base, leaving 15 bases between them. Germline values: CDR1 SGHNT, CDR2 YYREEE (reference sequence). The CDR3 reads CASRPPDTKNTEAFF. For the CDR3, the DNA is TGTGCCAGCAGACCACCCGACACGAAGAACACTGAAGCTTTCTTT. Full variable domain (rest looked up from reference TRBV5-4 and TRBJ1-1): ETGVTQSPTHLIKTRGQQVTLRCSSQSGHNTVSWYQQALGQGPQFIFQYYREEENGRGNFPPRFSGLQFPNYSSELNVNALELDDSALYLCASRPPDTKNTEAFFGQGTRLTVV.

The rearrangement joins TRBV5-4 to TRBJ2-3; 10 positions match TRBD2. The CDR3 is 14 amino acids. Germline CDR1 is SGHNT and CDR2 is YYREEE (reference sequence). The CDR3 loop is CASGSGGRADTQYF. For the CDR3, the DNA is TGTGCTTCAGGTAGCGGGGGGCGGGCAGATACGCAGTATTTT.

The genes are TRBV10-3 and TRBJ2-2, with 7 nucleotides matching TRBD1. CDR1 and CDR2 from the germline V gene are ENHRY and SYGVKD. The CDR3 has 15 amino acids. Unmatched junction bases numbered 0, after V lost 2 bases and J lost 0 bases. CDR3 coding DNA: TGTGCCATCAGTGAGACAGGGGCGAACACCGGGGAGCTGTTTTTT. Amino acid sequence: CAISETGANTGELFF.

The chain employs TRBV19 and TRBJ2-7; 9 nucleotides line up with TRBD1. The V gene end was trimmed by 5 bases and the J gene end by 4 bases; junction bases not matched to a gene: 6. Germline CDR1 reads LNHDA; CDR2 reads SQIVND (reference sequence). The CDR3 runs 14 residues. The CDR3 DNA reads TGTGCCAGTAGTTACACAGGGGGCAGTTACGAGCAGTACTTC. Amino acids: CASSYTGGSYEQYF.

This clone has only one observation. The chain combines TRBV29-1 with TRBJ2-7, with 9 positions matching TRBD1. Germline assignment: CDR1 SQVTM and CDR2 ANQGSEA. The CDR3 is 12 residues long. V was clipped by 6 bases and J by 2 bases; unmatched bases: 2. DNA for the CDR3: TGCAGCGTCCGGACAGGGGCCTACGAGCAGTACTTC. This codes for CSVRTGAYEQYF.

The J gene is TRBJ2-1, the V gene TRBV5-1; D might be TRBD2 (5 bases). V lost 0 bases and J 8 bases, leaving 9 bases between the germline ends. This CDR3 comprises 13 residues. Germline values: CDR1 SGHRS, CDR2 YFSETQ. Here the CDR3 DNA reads TGCGCCAGCAGCTTGGTGGGAGATTATGAGCAGTTCTTC. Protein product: CASSLVGDYEQFF.

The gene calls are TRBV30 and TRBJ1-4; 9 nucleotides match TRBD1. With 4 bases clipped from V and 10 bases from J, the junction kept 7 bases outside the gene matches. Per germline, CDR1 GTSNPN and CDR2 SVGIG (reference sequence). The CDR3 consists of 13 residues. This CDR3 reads CAWTGQGEGKLFF. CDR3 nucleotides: TGTGCCTGGACGGGACAGGGTGAGGGAAAACTGTTTTTT.

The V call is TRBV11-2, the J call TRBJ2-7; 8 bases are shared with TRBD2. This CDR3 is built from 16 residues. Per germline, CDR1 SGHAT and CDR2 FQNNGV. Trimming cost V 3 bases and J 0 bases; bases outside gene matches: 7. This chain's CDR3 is CASSFSGAFSSYEQYF. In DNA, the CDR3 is TGTGCCAGCAGCTTTAGCGGGGCCTTCAGCTCCTACGAGCAGTACTTC.

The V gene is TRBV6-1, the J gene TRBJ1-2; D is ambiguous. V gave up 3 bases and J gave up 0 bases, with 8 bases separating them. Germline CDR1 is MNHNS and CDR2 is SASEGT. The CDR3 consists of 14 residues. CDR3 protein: CASSEAGPNYGYTF. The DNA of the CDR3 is TGTGCCAGCAGTGAGGCGGGCCCTAACTATGGCTACACCTTC.

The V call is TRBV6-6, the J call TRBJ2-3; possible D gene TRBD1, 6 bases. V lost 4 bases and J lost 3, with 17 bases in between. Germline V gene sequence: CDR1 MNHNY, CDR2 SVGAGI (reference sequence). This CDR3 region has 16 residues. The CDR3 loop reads CASSSGQTRRTDTQYF. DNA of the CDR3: TGTGCCAGCAGTTCCGGACAGACTCGGAGAACAGATACGCAGTATTTT.

CDR3 protein: CASSPLALQAFF. In DNA, the CDR3 is TGTGCCAGCTCACCGCTAGCCCTCCAAGCTTTCTTT. The J gene is TRBJ1-1, the V gene TRBV18; D is unresolved. Trimming took off 3 bases at V and 9 bases at J, with 11 bases between the two ends. The CDR3 contains 12 residues. The germline gives CDR1 KGHSH, CDR2 LQKENI.

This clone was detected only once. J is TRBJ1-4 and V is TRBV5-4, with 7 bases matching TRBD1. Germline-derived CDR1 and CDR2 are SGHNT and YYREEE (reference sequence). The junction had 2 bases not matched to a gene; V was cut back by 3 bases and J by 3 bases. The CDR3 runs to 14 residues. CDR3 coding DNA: TGTGCCAGCAGCTCCGGGACAGCTAATGAAAAACTGTTTTTT. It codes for CASSSGTANEKLFF.

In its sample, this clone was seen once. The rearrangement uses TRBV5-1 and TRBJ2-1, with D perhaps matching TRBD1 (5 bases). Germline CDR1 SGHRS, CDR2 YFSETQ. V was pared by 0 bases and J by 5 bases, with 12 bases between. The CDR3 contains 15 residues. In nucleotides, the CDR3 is TGCGCCAGCAGCTTGGTTGCAGCCAGGGACAATGAGCAGTTCTTC. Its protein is CASSLVAARDNEQFF.

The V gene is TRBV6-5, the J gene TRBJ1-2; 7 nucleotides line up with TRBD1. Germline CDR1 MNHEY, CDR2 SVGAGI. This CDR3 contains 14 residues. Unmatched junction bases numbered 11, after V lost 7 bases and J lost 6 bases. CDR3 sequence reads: CASTEQGKGHGYTF. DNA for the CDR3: TGTGCCAGCACTGAACAGGGGAAGGGGCATGGCTACACCTTC.

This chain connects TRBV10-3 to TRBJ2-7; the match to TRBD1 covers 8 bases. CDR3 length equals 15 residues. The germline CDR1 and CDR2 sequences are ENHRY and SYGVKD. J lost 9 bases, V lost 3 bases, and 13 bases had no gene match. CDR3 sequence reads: CAISDPTDRVFGQYF. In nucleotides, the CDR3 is TGTGCCATCAGTGATCCTACGGACAGGGTATTTGGGCAGTACTTC.

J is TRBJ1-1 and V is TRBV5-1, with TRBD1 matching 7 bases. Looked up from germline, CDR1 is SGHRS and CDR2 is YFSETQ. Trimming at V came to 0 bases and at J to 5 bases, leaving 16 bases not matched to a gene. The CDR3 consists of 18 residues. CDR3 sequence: CASSLERQGVPRGTEAFF. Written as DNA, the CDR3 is TGCGCCAGCAGCTTGGAGCGGCAGGGGGTCCCCCGGGGGACTGAAGCTTTCTTT.

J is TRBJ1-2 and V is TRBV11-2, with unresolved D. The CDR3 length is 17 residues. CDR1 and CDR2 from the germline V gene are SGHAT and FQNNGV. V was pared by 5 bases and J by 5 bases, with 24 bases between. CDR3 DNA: TGTGCCAGCAGCCCCCAAGGAAGGAGCCGCAATAATTATGGCTACACCTTC. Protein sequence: CASSPQGRSRNNYGYTF.

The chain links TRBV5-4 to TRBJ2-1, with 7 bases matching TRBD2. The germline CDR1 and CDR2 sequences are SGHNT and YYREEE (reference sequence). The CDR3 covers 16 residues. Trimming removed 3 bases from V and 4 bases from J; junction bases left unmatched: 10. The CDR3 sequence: CASSSELANLYNEQFF. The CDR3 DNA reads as TGTGCCAGCAGCTCTGAACTAGCGAACCTTTACAATGAGCAGTTCTTC.